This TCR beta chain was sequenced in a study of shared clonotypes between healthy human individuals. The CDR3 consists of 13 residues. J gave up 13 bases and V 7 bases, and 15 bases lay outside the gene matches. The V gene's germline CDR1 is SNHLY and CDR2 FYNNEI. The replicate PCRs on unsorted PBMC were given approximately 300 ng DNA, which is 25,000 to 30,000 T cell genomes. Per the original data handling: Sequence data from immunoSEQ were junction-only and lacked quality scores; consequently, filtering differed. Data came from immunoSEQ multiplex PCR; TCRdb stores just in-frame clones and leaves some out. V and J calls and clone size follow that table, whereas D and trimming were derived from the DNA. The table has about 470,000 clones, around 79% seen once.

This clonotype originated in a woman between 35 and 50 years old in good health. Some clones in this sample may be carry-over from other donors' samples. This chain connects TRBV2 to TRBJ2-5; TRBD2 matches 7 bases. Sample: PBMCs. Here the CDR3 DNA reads TGTGCCAGCATCGCCGGGCTAGCGGCACTTTTGTACTTC. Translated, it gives CASIAGLAALLYF.